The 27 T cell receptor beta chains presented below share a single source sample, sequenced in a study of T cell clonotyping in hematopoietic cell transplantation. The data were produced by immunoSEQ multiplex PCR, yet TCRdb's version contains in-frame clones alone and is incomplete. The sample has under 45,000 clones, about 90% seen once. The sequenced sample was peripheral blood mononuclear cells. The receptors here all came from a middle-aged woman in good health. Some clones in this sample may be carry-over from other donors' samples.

CDR3 sequence reads: CASSIARSYTGELFF. The CDR3 coding sequence is TGTGCCAGTAGTATAGCCCGGAGTTACACCGGGGAGCTGTTTTTT. The V gene is TRBV19, the J gene TRBJ2-2; the D is unclear. V shed 1 base and J shed 3 bases, with 9 bases lying between them. Germline CDR1 LNHDA, CDR2 SQIVND (reference sequence). This CDR3 has 15 amino acids.

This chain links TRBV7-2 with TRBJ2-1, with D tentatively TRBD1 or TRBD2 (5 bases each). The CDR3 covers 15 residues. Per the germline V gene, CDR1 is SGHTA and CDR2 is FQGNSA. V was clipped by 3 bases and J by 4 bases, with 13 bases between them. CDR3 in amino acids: CASSFPGTVYNEQFF. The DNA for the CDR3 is TGTGCCAGCAGCTTTCCTGGGACGGTATACAATGAGCAGTTCTTC.

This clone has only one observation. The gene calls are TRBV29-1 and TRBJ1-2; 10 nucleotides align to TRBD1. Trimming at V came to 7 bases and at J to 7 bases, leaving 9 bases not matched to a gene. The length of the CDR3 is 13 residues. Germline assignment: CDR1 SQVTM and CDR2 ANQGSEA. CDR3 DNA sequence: TGCAGCGCTGGACAGGGGGATTTTAGTGGCTACACCTTC. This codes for CSAGQGDFSGYTF.

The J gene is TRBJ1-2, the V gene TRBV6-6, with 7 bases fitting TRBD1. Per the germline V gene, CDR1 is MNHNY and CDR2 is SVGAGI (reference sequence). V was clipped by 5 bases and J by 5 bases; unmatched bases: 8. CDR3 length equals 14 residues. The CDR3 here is CASSKPTGEYGYTF. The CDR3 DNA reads TGTGCCAGCAGTAAACCCACAGGGGAGTATGGCTACACCTTC.

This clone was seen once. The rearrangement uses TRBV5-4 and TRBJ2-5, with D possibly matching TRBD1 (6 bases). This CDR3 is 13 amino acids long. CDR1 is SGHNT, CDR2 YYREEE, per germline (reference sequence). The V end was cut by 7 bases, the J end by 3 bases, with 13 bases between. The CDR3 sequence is CASSQGPEETQYF. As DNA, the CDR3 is TGTGCCAGCTCCCAGGGGCCGGAAGAGACCCAGTACTTC.

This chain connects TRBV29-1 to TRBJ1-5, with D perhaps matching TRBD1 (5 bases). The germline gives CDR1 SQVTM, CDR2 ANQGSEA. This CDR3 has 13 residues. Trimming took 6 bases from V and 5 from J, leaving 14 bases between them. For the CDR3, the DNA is TGCAGCGTCCGAGGAGGGGTTGATCAGCCCCAGCATTTT. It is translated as CSVRGGVDQPQHF.

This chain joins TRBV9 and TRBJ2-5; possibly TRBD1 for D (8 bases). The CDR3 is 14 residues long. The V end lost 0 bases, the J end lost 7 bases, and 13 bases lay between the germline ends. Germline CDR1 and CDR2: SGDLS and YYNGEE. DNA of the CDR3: TGTGCCAGCAGCGTAGTGACAGGGGAGGGGACCCAGTACTTC. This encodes CASSVVTGEGTQYF.

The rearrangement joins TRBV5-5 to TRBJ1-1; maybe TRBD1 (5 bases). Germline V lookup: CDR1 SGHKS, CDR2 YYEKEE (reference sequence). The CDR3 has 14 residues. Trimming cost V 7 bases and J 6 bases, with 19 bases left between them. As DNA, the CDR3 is TGTGCCAGCCGACCGGGACCCCAATCTCCTGAAGCTTTCTTT. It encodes CASRPGPQSPEAFF.

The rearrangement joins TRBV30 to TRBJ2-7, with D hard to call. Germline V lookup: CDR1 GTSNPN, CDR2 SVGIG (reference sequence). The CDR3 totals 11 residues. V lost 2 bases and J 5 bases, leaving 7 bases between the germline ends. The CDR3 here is CAWSTQDEQYF. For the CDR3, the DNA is TGTGCCTGGAGTACCCAAGACGAGCAGTACTTC.

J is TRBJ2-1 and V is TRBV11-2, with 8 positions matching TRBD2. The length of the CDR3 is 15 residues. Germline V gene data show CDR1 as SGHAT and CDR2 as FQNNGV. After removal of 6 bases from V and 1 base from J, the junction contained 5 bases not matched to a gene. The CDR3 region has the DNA TGTGCCAGCAGAAGGGCGGGAGGTTCCTACAATGAGCAGTTCTTC. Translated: CASRRAGGSYNEQFF.

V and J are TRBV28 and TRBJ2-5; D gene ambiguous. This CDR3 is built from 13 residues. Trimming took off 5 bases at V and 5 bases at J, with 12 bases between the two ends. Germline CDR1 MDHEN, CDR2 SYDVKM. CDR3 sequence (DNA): TGTGCCAGCAGTCGCCCCCGGCAGGAGACCCAGTACTTC. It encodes CASSRPRQETQYF.

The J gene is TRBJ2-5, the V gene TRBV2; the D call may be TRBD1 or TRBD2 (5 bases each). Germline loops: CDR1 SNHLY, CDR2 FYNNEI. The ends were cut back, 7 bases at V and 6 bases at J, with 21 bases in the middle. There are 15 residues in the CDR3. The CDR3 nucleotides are TGTGCCAGCAAAAACCCCGGGGCTTCCGTGCAGACCCAGTACTTC. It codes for CASKNPGASVQTQYF. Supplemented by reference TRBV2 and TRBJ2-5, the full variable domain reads EPEVTQTPSHQVTQMGQEVILRCVPISNHLYFYWYRQILGQKVEFLVSFYNNEISEKSEIFDDQFSVERPDGSNFTLKIRSTKLEDSAMYFCASKNPGASVQTQYFGPGTRLLVL.

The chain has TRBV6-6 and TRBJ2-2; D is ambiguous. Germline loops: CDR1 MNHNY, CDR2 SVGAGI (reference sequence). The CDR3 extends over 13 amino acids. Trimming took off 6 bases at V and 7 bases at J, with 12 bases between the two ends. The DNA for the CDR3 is TGTGCCAGCAGCCCATTAGCTGGCGGGGAGCTGTTTTTT. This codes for CASSPLAGGELFF.

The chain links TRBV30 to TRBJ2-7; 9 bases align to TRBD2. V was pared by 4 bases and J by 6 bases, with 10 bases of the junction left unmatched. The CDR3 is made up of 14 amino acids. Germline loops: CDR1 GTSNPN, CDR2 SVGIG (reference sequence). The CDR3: CAWTLSGSAFEQYF. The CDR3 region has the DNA TGTGCCTGGACCCTTAGCGGGAGCGCTTTCGAGCAGTACTTC. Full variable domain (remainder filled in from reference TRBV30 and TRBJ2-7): SQTIHQWPATLVQPVGSPLSLECTVEGTSNPNLYWYRQAAGRGLQLLFYSVGIGQISSEVPQNLSASRPQDRQFILSSKKLLLSDSGFYLCAWTLSGSAFEQYFGPGTRLTVT.

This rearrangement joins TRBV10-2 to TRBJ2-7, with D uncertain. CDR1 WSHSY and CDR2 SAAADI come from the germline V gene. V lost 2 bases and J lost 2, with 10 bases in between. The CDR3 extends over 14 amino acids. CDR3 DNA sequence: TGCGCCAGCAGTGAGGCCGCTGCGGCCTACGAGCAGTACTTC. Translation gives CASSEAAAAYEQYF.

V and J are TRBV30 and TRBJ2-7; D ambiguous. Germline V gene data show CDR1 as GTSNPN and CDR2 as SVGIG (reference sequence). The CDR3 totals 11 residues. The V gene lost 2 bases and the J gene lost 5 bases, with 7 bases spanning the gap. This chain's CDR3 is CAWSPFDEQYF. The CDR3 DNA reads TGTGCCTGGAGTCCGTTCGACGAGCAGTACTTC. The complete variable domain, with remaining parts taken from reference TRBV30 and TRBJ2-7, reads SQTIHQWPATLVQPVGSPLSLECTVEGTSNPNLYWYRQAAGRGLQLLFYSVGIGQISSEVPQNLSASRPQDRQFILSSKKLLLSDSGFYLCAWSPFDEQYFGPGTRLTVT.

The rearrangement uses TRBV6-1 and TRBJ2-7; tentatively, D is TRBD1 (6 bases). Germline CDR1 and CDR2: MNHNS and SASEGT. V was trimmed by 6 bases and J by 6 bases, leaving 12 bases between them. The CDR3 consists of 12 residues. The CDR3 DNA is TGTGCCAGCAGCCCAGGGGCAGGCGAGCAGTACTTC. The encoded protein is CASSPGAGEQYF.

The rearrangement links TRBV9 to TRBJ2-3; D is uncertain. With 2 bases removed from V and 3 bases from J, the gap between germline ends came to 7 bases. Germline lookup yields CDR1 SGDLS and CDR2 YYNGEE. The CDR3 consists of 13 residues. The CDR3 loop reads CASSVLGTDTQYF. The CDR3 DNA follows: TGTGCCAGCAGCGTGCTGGGAACAGATACGCAGTATTTT.

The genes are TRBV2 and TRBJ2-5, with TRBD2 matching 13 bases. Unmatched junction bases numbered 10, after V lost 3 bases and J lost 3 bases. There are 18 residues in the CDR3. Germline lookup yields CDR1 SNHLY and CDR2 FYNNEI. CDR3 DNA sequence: TGTGCCAGCAGTGAGGGTTGGACTAGCGGGAGAGTGAAAGAGACCCAGTACTTC. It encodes CASSEGWTSGRVKETQYF.

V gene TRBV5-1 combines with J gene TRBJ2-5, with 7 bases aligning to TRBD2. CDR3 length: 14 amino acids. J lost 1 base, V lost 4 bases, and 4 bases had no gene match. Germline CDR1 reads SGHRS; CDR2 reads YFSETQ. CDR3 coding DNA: TGCGCCAGCAGCCACCGCGGGGGCCAAGAGACCCAGTACTTC. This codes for CASSHRGGQETQYF.

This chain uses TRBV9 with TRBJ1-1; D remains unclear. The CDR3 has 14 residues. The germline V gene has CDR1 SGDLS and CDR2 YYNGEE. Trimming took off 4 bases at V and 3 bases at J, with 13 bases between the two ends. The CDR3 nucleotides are TGTGCCAGCAGCCTTCGCGGAGGGCACACTGAAGCTTTCTTT. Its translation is CASSLRGGHTEAFF.

CDR3 DNA: TGCGCCAGCAGCCGCGGGGTAGGAGGTGACGAGCAGTACTTC. This translates into CASSRGVGGDEQYF. The V and J genes are TRBV5-1 and TRBJ2-7; D perhaps matches TRBD2 (6 bases). V was trimmed by 4 bases and J by 5 bases, leaving 16 bases between them. Germline CDR1 reads SGHRS; CDR2 reads YFSETQ. CDR3 length equals 14 residues.

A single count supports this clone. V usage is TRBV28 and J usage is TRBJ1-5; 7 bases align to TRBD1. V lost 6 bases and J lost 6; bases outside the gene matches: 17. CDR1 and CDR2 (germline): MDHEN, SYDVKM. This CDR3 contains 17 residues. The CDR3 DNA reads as TGTGCCAGCAGCCCTGGGGGACAGCCCTACCGCGGTCAGCCCCAGCATTTT. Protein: CASSPGGQPYRGQPQHF.

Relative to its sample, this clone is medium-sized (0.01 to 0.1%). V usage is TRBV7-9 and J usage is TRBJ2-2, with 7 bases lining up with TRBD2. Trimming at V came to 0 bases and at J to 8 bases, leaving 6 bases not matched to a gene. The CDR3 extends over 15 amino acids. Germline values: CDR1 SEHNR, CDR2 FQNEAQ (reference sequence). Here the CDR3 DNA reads TGTGCCAGCAGCTTAGCGGGAGGGCCGAAGGGGGAGCTGTTTTTT. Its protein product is CASSLAGGPKGELFF.

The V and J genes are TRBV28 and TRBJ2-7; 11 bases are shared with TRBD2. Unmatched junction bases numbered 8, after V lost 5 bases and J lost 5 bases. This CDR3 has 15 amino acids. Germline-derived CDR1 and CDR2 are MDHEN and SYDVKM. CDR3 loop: CASSAIGLAGDEQYF. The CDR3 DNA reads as TGTGCCAGCAGTGCTATCGGACTAGCGGGCGACGAGCAGTACTTC.

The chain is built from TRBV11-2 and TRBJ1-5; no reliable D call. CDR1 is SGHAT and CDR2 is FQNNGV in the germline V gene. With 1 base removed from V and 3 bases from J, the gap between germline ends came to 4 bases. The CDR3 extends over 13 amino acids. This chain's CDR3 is CASSLGSNQPQHF. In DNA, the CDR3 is TGTGCCAGCAGCTTAGGATCCAATCAGCCCCAGCATTTT.

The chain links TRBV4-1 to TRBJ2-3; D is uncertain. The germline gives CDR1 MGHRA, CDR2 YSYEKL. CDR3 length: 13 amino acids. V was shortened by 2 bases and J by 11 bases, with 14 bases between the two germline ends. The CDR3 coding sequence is TGCGCCAGCAGCCAATTTTCTTCCGCGAGGCAGTATTTT. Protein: CASSQFSSARQYF.